These 32 T cell receptor beta chains came from one sample sequenced in a study of blood T cell repertoires in COVID-19. Profiled with immunoSEQ multiplex PCR; TCRdb holds only in-frame clones, not every one. The sample records around 620,000 clones, about 87% being singletons. The specimen was peripheral blood. These receptors came from a woman in her late teens or twenties with acute or convalescent COVID-19.

This rearrangement joins TRBV18 to TRBJ1-4; no clear D. Trimming left V 3 bases short and J 4 bases short, with 15 bases between. Germline-derived CDR1 and CDR2 are KGHSH and LQKENI. The CDR3 is 16 residues long. In nucleotides, the CDR3 is TGTGCCAGCTCACCGAGAGGGCCAGCCGATAATGAAAAACTGTTTTTT. Its translation: CASSPRGPADNEKLFF. The full variable domain, in which reference TRBV18 and TRBJ1-4 provide the parts outside the CDR3, is NAGVMQNPRHLVRRRGQEARLRCSPMKGHSHVYWYRQLPEEGLKFMVYLQKENIIDESGMPKERFSAEFPKEGPSILRIQQVVRGDSAAYFCASSPRGPADNEKLFFGSGTQLSVL.

This clone appeared a single time. The V gene is TRBV5-1, the J gene TRBJ1-1; D unresolved. Trimming removed 0 bases from V and 4 bases from J, with 7 bases in between. This CDR3 has 13 residues. Germline V lookup: CDR1 SGHRS, CDR2 YFSETQ. Here the CDR3 reads CASSLERVTEAFF. CDR3 coding DNA: TGCGCCAGCAGCTTGGAGAGGGTCACTGAAGCTTTCTTT. Variable domain in full (rest from reference TRBV5-1 and TRBJ1-1): KAGVTQTPRYLIKTRGQQVTLSCSPISGHRSVSWYQQTPGQGLQFLFEYFSETQRNKGNFPGRFSGRQFSNSRSEMNVSTLELGDSALYLCASSLERVTEAFFGQGTRLTVV.

The CDR3 DNA reads TGTGCCAGCAGCTTAGAGGGACAGGCGAGGAGAAATCAGCCCCAGCATTTT. This codes for CASSLEGQARRNQPQHF. V and J are TRBV7-2 and TRBJ1-5, with 8 positions matching TRBD1. CDR3 length: 17 amino acids. V lost 1 base and J lost 4; bases outside the gene matches: 9. The germline gives CDR1 SGHTA, CDR2 FQGNSA.

V is TRBV27 and J is TRBJ2-7, with TRBD2 identical over 9 bases. This CDR3 comprises 14 residues. V shed 6 bases and J 1 base; nucleotides not matched to a gene: 4. The germline CDR1 and CDR2 sequences are MNHEY and SMNVEV (reference sequence). CDR3 nucleotides: TGTGCCAGCAGCTGGCGGGGGGGTTCCTACGAGCAGTACTTC. It specifies CASSWRGGSYEQYF.

The chain employs TRBV7-3 and TRBJ2-1; TRBD2 might be the D (5 bases). Trimming took off 5 bases at V and 9 bases at J, with 11 bases between the two ends. Germline V gene lookup returns CDR1 SGHTA and CDR2 FQGTGA. The CDR3 runs to 12 residues. CDR3: CASSPSGGEQFF. The DNA for the CDR3 is TGTGCCAGCAGCCCCTCTGGAGGTGAGCAGTTCTTC.

CDR3 DNA sequence: TGTGCCAGCAGCTTAGTCATAGCGGGGGGCGAACAGTACTTC. Protein sequence: CASSLVIAGGEQYF. This chain uses TRBV11-2 with TRBJ2-5; 10 bases map to TRBD2. This CDR3 has 14 amino acids. J was trimmed by 11 bases and V by 1 base; bases with no gene match: 7. Germline loops: CDR1 SGHAT, CDR2 FQNNGV.

This chain uses TRBV24-1 with TRBJ2-2; D is undetermined. The CDR3 runs to 13 residues. V was clipped by 11 bases and J by 4 bases, with 13 bases between them. CDR1 is KGHDR, CDR2 SFDVKD, per germline. The DNA of the CDR3 is TGTGCCAAACCCCCCCTAGGCACCGGGGAGCTGTTTTTT. It is translated as CAKPPLGTGELFF.

The genes are TRBV19 and TRBJ1-2; TRBD1 might be the D (6 bases). The CDR3 is 13 residues long. Germline-derived CDR1 and CDR2 are LNHDA and SQIVND (reference sequence). Between the trimmed V and J ends, which lost 6 bases and 2 bases, there was a span of 10 bases. DNA for the CDR3: TGTGCCAGTAGATGGGGGCCGAACTATGGCTACACCTTC. Residues: CASRWGPNYGYTF.

This chain links TRBV7-9 with TRBJ1-4; 7 bases fit TRBD1. The junction had 4 bases not matched to a gene; V was cut back by 6 bases and J by 0 bases. Germline CDR1 SEHNR, CDR2 FQNEAQ (reference sequence). The CDR3 is 15 amino acids. CDR3 bases: TGTGCCAGCAGTCGCGACAGGGCAACTAATGAAAAACTGTTTTTT. It yields the protein CASSRDRATNEKLFF.

The chain joins TRBV5-1 to TRBJ2-7; D perhaps matches TRBD1 (6 bases). V lost 2 bases and J lost 6, with 9 bases in between. The CDR3 sequence is 12 residues long. Looked up from germline, CDR1 is SGHRS and CDR2 is YFSETQ. This CDR3 is CASSLGQSEQYF. In DNA form, the CDR3 reads TGCGCCAGCAGCTTAGGACAGAGCGAGCAGTACTTC.

The genes are TRBV30 and TRBJ1-6; tentative D call: TRBD1 (5 bases). Germline V gene data show CDR1 as GTSNPN and CDR2 as SVGIG (reference sequence). The CDR3 sequence is 11 residues long. V lost 5 bases to trimming and J lost 12 bases, with 11 bases between them. The CDR3 sequence: CAWSKRGPLHF. CDR3 bases: TGTGCCTGGTCTAAAAGGGGACCCCTCCACTTT.

CDR3 coding DNA: TGTGCCAGCAGCCCTACCACCGGTCAGGGTTTTAGCACAGATACGCAGTATTTT. Translated, it gives CASSPTTGQGFSTDTQYF. J is TRBJ2-3 and V is TRBV7-9, with D possibly matching TRBD1 (5 bases). This CDR3 is 18 amino acids long. The V gene's germline CDR1 is SEHNR and CDR2 FQNEAQ (reference sequence). V lost 5 bases, J lost 0 bases, and 21 bases lay in between.

The J gene is TRBJ2-1, the V gene TRBV11-3; TRBD2 is a possible D gene (5 bases). CDR1 is SGHNT, CDR2 YENEEA, per germline. Trimming removed 4 bases from V and 8 bases from J, with 12 bases in between. There are 13 residues in the CDR3. CDR3 nucleotide sequence: TGTGCCAGCAGCTCCACCGGGGTCGATGAGCAGTTCTTC. This encodes CASSSTGVDEQFF.

The rearrangement joins TRBV5-1 to TRBJ1-1; possibly TRBD1 for D (5 bases). The CDR3 has 13 residues. Looked up from germline, CDR1 is SGHRS and CDR2 is YFSETQ. V lost 0 bases, J lost 7 bases, and 10 bases lay in between. The CDR3 sequence is CASSLEGRLEAFF. CDR3 coding DNA: TGCGCCAGCAGCTTGGAGGGGCGGCTTGAAGCTTTCTTT.

J is TRBJ2-1 and V is TRBV19, with D possibly being TRBD1 (5 bases). Germline V gene sequence: CDR1 LNHDA, CDR2 SQIVND (reference sequence). Between the trimmed V and J ends, which lost 4 bases and 2 bases, there was a span of 12 bases. CDR3 length: 15 residues. The CDR3 coding sequence is TGTGCCAGTAGTACACAGGTCTTTACCTACAATGAGCAGTTCTTC. Protein product: CASSTQVFTYNEQFF.

This chain links TRBV13 with TRBJ1-1; 7 bases are shared with TRBD1. With 5 bases clipped from V and 7 bases from J, the junction kept 10 bases outside the gene matches. Germline loops: CDR1 PRHDT, CDR2 FYEKMQ (reference sequence). CDR3 length: 14 amino acids. This chain's CDR3 is CASSRRGLANEAFF. In nucleotides, the CDR3 is TGTGCCAGCAGCCGAAGGGGGCTAGCGAATGAAGCTTTCTTT.

The gene calls are TRBV19 and TRBJ1-3, with D possibly being TRBD1 (6 bases). This CDR3 has 13 residues. V lost 5 bases and J 11 bases, leaving 16 bases between the germline ends. CDR1 is LNHDA, CDR2 SQIVND, per germline (reference sequence). CDR3 bases: TGTGCCAGTAGTCCAGAGTACAGGGCCGCCATATATTTT. As protein: CASSPEYRAAIYF.

The CDR3 DNA is TGTGCCAGCAGTTTAGCCAGGGGCTATGGCTACACCTTC. Translating it yields CASSLARGYGYTF. The genes are TRBV27 and TRBJ1-2, with D possibly matching TRBD1 (6 bases). This CDR3 is 13 amino acids long. CDR1 and CDR2 (germline): MNHEY, SMNVEV (reference sequence). Between the trimmed V and J ends, which lost 2 bases and 4 bases, there was a span of 8 bases.

In this sample, this clone turned up a few times. The gene calls are TRBV5-6 and TRBJ1-2, with 11 bases aligning to TRBD1. This CDR3 contains 16 residues. Germline V CDR1 and CDR2: SGHDT, YYEEEE. V dropped 3 bases and J dropped 3; count of bases not matched to a gene: 7. The CDR3 DNA sequence: TGTGCCAGCAGCTACCTGGACAGGGGGCCGGACTATGGCTACACCTTC. Its translation is CASSYLDRGPDYGYTF.

This clone appeared once. The CDR3 loop reads CARSGRQGCTDTQYF. Here the CDR3 DNA reads TGTGCCAGAAGCGGCCGACAGGGGTGCACAGATACGCAGTATTTT. The chain links TRBV5-3 to TRBJ2-3; 8 positions match TRBD1. TRBV5-3 is an ORF; its function is uncertain. This CDR3 comprises 15 residues. Trimming cost V 4 bases and J 1 base; bases outside gene matches: 5.

The V gene is TRBV10-3, the J gene TRBJ1-1, with D possibly being TRBD1 (5 bases). Germline-derived CDR1 and CDR2 are ENHRY and SYGVKD. This CDR3 has 12 residues. Trimming removed 6 bases from V and 5 bases from J, with 10 bases in between. The CDR3, as DNA: TGTGCCATCAGCGGGGGGTGGACTGAAGCTTTCTTT. Protein: CAISGGWTEAFF.

The chain carries TRBV19 and TRBJ2-7, with a tentative D call TRBD1 (6 bases). V lost 1 base and J 2 bases, leaving 9 bases between the germline ends. CDR1 and CDR2 from the germline V gene are LNHDA and SQIVND (reference sequence). The CDR3 has 14 amino acids. The chain's CDR3 is CASSIGQEAYEQYF. The CDR3 region has the DNA TGTGCCAGTAGTATAGGACAGGAAGCCTACGAGCAGTACTTC.

The chain couples TRBV11-2 to TRBJ2-5; D is unresolved. CDR3 length equals 16 residues. Trimming shortened V by 1 base and J by 5 bases, and 17 bases separated the two germline ends. The germline CDR1 and CDR2 sequences are SGHAT and FQNNGV. The CDR3 is CASSLATDWLNETQYF. The CDR3 nucleotides are TGTGCCAGCAGCTTAGCGACTGACTGGCTGAACGAGACCCAGTACTTC. Full variable domain (rest looked up from reference TRBV11-2 and TRBJ2-5): EAGVAQSPRYKIIEKRQSVAFWCNPISGHATLYWYQQILGQGPKLLIQFQNNGVVDDSQLPKDRFSAERLKGVDSTLKIQPAKLEDSAVYLCASSLATDWLNETQYFGPGTRLLVL.

The chain is built from TRBV5-1 and TRBJ1-4; D might be TRBD1 (6 bases). Germline CDR1 and CDR2: SGHRS and YFSETQ. The CDR3 runs to 14 residues. The V end was cut by 5 bases, the J end by 5 bases, with 13 bases between. CDR3 residues: CASSSGTPNEKLFF. CDR3 sequence (DNA): TGCGCCAGCAGTTCCGGGACACCGAATGAAAAACTGTTTTTT.

The chain carries TRBV5-8 and TRBJ1-2; D is unresolved. Germline V gives CDR1 SGHTS, CDR2 YDEGEE. V was cut by 4 bases and J by 7 bases, with 17 bases left in between. The CDR3 is 14 amino acids. CDR3 amino acids: CASSLGLGVSGYTF. The CDR3, as DNA: TGTGCCAGCAGCCTAGGACTGGGCGTTAGTGGCTACACCTTC. Full variable domain (outside the CDR3, taken from reference TRBV5-8 and TRBJ1-2): EAGVTQSPTHLIKTRGQQATLRCSPISGHTSVYWYQQALGLGLQFLLWYDEGEERNRGNFPPRFSGRQFPNYSSELNVNALELEDSALYLCASSLGLGVSGYTFGSGTRLTVV.

CDR3 region: CAISESQGASREKLFF. The CDR3 DNA is TGTGCCATCAGTGAGTCCCAGGGGGCTTCTCGTGAAAAACTGTTTTTT. This chain connects TRBV10-3 to TRBJ1-4; 8 positions match TRBD1. J was trimmed by 7 bases and V by 0 bases; bases with no gene match: 7. This CDR3 is 16 amino acids long. Germline lookup yields CDR1 ENHRY and CDR2 SYGVKD.

The rearrangement uses TRBV21-1 and TRBJ1-5; the table's TRBD1 call for D was not verified on the DNA. TRBV21-1 is described as a pseudogene. This CDR3 has 17 amino acids. CDR3 residues: CASSKVDDGQGGQPQHF. In DNA form, the CDR3 reads TGTGCCAGCAGCAAAGTCGATGATGGACAGGGCGGTCAGCCCCAGCATTTT.

The chain combines TRBV7-2 with TRBJ1-1; weak D call: TRBD1 (5 bases). The V gene's germline CDR1 is SGHTA and CDR2 FQGNSA. Trimming took 1 base from V and 3 from J, leaving 6 bases between them. The CDR3 has 13 amino acids. The CDR3 nucleotides are TGTGCCAGCAGCTTAGTAGGGGACACTGAAGCTTTCTTT. It is translated as CASSLVGDTEAFF. Full variable domain (missing parts from reference TRBV7-2 and TRBJ1-1): GAGVSQSPSNKVTEKGKDVELRCDPISGHTALYWYRQSLGQGLEFLIYFQGNSAPDKSGLPSDRFSAERTGGSVSTLTIQRTQQEDSAVYLCASSLVGDTEAFFGQGTRLTVV.

The genes are TRBV11-2 and TRBJ2-1, with 11 positions matching TRBD2. The CDR3 length is 15 residues. V lost 5 bases, J lost 7 bases, and 7 bases stayed unmatched. CDR1 and CDR2 from the germline V gene are SGHAT and FQNNGV. CDR3 bases: TGTGCCAGCAGCACCCTAGCGGGGGGCTATAATGAGCAGTTCTTC. Translating gives CASSTLAGGYNEQFF.

The chain links TRBV11-2 to TRBJ2-2; D perhaps matches TRBD1 (6 bases). The V gene lost 1 base and the J gene lost 3 bases, with 12 bases spanning the gap. The CDR3 covers 16 residues. CDR1 is SGHAT, CDR2 FQNNGV, per germline. CDR3: CASSLGWDIYTGELFF. In nucleotides, the CDR3 is TGTGCCAGCAGCTTAGGTTGGGACATCTACACCGGGGAGCTGTTTTTT.

The chain is built from TRBV30 and TRBJ2-3; a weak D match, TRBD2 (5 bases). The CDR3 totals 13 residues. Germline assignment: CDR1 GTSNPN and CDR2 SVGIG (reference sequence). V was clipped by 4 bases and J by 5 bases, with 13 bases between them. The CDR3 DNA reads TGTGCCTGGACGTCGGGGTTCAGAGATACGCAGTATTTT. It yields the protein CAWTSGFRDTQYF.

On this clone: This sample includes further DNA sequences coding for the same CDR3. The chain is built from TRBV5-1 and TRBJ1-1, with a possible D match to TRBD1 (6 bases). V was clipped by 0 bases and J by 0 bases, with 9 bases between them. This CDR3 is 15 amino acids long. Germline loops: CDR1 SGHRS, CDR2 YFSETQ. The CDR3 sequence is CASSLVGGLNTEAFF. The DNA for the CDR3 is TGCGCCAGCAGCTTGGTAGGGGGACTGAACACTGAAGCTTTCTTT.